The present TCR beta chain was sequenced within a study of shared clonotypes between healthy human individuals. The CDR3 is 13 residues long. V lost 4 bases to trimming and J lost 6 bases; unmatched junction nucleotides: 5. The germline gives CDR1 SEHNR, CDR2 FQNEAQ (reference sequence). The naive CD8 population came from CD45RO-negative cells selected for CCR7, without terminally differentiated effector memory CD45RA+ cells. Clones were read by immunoSEQ multiplex PCR, and TCRdb kept only the in-frame ones, dropping some. The data hold around 700,000 clones, with about 91% observed a single time. The sample was naive CD8+ T cells sorted from blood. The sequence derives from a man between 25 and 39 years old in good health. V and J are TRBV7-9 and TRBJ1-2, with 7 positions matching TRBD1. CDR3 region: CASSSPGGNGYTF. DNA for the CDR3: TGTGCCAGCAGCTCCCCAGGGGGAAATGGCTACACCTTC.